The clone carrying this T cell receptor (beta chain) was detected ten times or more. Its antigen is not identified. Library construction for TCR beta used iRepertoire HTBI primers and Arm-PCR of CDR3 regions. In TCRdb, the multiplex PCR reads were re-called with MiXCR into one record per CDR3 protein. Counted here are approximately 560,000 distinct CDR3 sequences, 15% to 20% occurring once; the ten biggest clones make up 12%. These data originate in a study of regulatory T cells in long-lasting Graves disease. Study-wide results and limits: Sharing of public clonotypes was greater in persistent patients (roughly 2,600) than in new patients (more than 900).

This CDR3 is 12 amino acids long. Germline CDR1 reads GTSNPN; CDR2 reads SVGIG (reference sequence). Trimming cost V 3 bases and J 7 bases, with 12 bases left between them. Sample time point: newly diagnosed GD, antithyroid drugs for less than 3 months. Making the TCR library involved RNA that had been extracted from PBMCs. Doctors identified Graves' disease using the American Thyroid Association guidelines. EDTA tubes received about 9.3 milliliters of collected peripheral blood. The sample was also linked to a second study, of T cells in Graves' hyperthyroidism and ophthalmopathy.

This sequence joins TRBV30 and TRBJ1-1; D remains ambiguous. Sequencing used peripheral blood mononuclear cells (PBMCs), obtained at new diagnosis, from a patient treated with antithyroid drugs. This clonotype was obtained from a man younger than 35 with Graves disease. The CDR3 DNA reads as TGTGCCTGGAGCCCCGCGAGTGATGAAGCTTTCTTT. Protein sequence: CAWSPASDEAFF.